This T cell receptor (beta chain) was identified during a study of cytomegalovirus exposure and HLA in healthy donors. Worth noting for this clone: The antigen remains unidentified.

In germline, CDR1 is KGHSY, CDR2 FQNENV. The CDR3 length is 13 residues. The V gene end was trimmed by 8 bases and the J gene end by 7 bases; junction bases not matched to a gene: 4. As for the donors, each was a healthy bone marrow donor. It was with 60 Vbeta and 13 Jbeta primers that the PCR ran. Libraries were prepared by immunoSEQ multiplex PCR; TCRdb keeps only in-frame clonotypes and omits some of them. This listing includes 75,000 to 95,000 clones. Study-wide points: CMV antigen specificity of a few CMV-associated chains was confirmed in vitro.

The specimen was PBMCs. The rearrangement links TRBV16 to TRBJ1-4, with 10 bases that match TRBD1. This TCR was sampled from a man aged 25-40 years in good health and CMV-seronegative. The CDR3 DNA reads as TGTGCCAGCGCCGGGACAGGGGTTGAAAAACTGTTTTTT. Its protein is CASAGTGVEKLFF. The variable domain in full, completed from reference TRBV16 and TRBJ1-4, reads GEEVAQTPKHLVRGEGQKAKLYCAPIKGHSYVFWYQQVLKNEFKFLISFQNENVFDETGMPKERFSAKCLPNSPCSLEIQATKLEDSAVYFCASAGTGVEKLFFGSGTQLSVL.